The clone carrying this T cell receptor beta chain has a count of ten or more. No antigen is known for it. The sample originates from a study of T-cell reconstitution after alpha-beta-depleted transplantation in children. The study, taken as a whole, reports: Hyperexpanded clones declined; after one year, newly produced T cells mostly supplied diversity. Several patients had high TCRbeta diversity at day 60; it came from surviving recipient T cells and thymic progenitors.

Unique molecular identifiers were used to barcode this TCRbeta library. TCRdb ran MiXCR on the PCR reads and lists one entry per CDR3 protein. There are around 240,000 distinct CDR3 sequences in the sample; around 8% occur only once, and 6.3% lies in the top ten. V was trimmed by 4 bases and J by 5 bases, leaving 21 bases between them. The CDR3 covers 16 residues. CDR1 SGHRS and CDR2 YFSETQ come from the germline V gene. This receptor was obtained from a male patient younger than 18 who had a stem cell transplant for acute lymphoblastic leukemia, so the T cells may come from the graft donor. The rearrangement links TRBV5-1 to TRBJ2-5, with a possible D match to TRBD2 (6 bases). The sample was PBMCs, mostly from graft donor cells, taken 180 days after TCRalphabeta/CD19-depleted stem cell transplant. Here the CDR3 reads CASSPMVKASGETQYF. Written as DNA, the CDR3 is TGCGCCAGCAGCCCGATGGTAAAGGCCAGCGGGGAGACCCAGTACTTC.